This T cell receptor (beta chain) was identified in a study of cytomegalovirus exposure and HLA in healthy donors. As regards this clone: Its antigen is not identified.

Despite likely unrecorded immune exposures, the donors were nominally healthy at the time of sampling. The primer mix had 60 Vbeta and 13 Jbeta primers. Profiled with immunoSEQ multiplex PCR; TCRdb holds only in-frame clones, not every one. The table includes 30,000 to 45,000 clones, roughly 82% detected once. Findings and limits, study-wide: What was likely a sequencing artifact was a cluster of highly shared sequence variants.

The V segment lost 3 bases and the J segment 0 bases; nucleotides outside the gene matches: 3. Germline CDR1 reads SEHNR; CDR2 reads FQNEAQ (reference sequence). This CDR3 is built from 15 residues. V gene TRBV7-9 combines with J gene TRBJ2-5; 8 bases line up with TRBD2. The source is a woman in her late teens or twenties in good health and CMV-seronegative. Sequenced sample: PBMCs. In nucleotides, the CDR3 is TGTGCCAGCAGCTTCCAGCGGGGGAACCAAGAGACCCAGTACTTC. The encoded protein is CASSFQRGNQETQYF.